This TCR beta chain was recovered during a study of human T cells and chemical hapten exposure. Regarding the study as a whole: Patch test score was positively correlated with the counts of PT1 expanded TCRs. Expanded TCRs produced significantly more large CDR3 similarity clusters than controls did.

MiXCR, run by TCRdb on the RACE reads, gives a single entry per CDR3 protein. The sample consists of about 120,000 distinct CDR3 sequences, 11% of them appearing once. As to this clonotype: The antigen is undetermined.

The time point: patch test 3, about 24 weeks after DPC sensitization. The treatment: therapeutic diphenylcyclopropenone sensitization with weekly scalp DPC. This specimen consisted of whole blood, obtained in connection with sensitization to the hapten diphenylcyclopropenone (DPC). The sequence derives from a woman aged 45-60 years with alopecia areata. Some clones in this sample may be carry-over from other donors' samples.

CDR3 sequence (DNA): TGCGCCAGCAGCCAATTTGGGCCCGAAAACATTCAGTACTTC. It codes for CASSQFGPENIQYF. The gene calls are TRBV4-1 and TRBJ2-4; D remains unclear. The germline V and J ends were trimmed by 2 bases and 5 bases, with 10 bases remaining between them. The germline CDR1 and CDR2 sequences are MGHRA and YSYEKL. This CDR3 has 14 amino acids.